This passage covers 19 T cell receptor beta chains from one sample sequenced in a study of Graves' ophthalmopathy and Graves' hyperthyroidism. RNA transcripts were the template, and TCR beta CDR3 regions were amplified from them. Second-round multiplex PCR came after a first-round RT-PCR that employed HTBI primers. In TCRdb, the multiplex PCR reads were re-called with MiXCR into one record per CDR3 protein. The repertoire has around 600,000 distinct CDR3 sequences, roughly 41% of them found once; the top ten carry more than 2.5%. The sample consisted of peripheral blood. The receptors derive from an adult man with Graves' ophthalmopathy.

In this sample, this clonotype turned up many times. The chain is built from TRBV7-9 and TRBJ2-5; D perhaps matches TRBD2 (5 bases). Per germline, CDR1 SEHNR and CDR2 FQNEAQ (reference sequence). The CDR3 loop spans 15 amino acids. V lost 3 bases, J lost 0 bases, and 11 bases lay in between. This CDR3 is CASSLFLANQETQYF. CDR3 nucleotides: TGTGCCAGCAGCTTGTTTCTAGCCAACCAAGAGACCCAGTACTTC.

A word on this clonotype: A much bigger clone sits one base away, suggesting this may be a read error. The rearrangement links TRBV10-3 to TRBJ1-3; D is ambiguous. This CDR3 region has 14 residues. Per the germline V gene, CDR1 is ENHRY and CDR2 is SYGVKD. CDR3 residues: CASSFADQEYTTYF. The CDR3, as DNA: TGTGCCAGCAGTTTTGCAGACCAGGAGTACACCACATATTTT.

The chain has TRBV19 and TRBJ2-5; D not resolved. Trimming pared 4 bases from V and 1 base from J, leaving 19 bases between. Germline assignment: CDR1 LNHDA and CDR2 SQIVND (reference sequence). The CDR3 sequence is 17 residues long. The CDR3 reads CASSTRRLRGAQETQYF. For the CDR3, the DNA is TGTGCCAGTAGTACCCGACGACTGAGAGGAGCCCAAGAGACCCAGTACTTC.

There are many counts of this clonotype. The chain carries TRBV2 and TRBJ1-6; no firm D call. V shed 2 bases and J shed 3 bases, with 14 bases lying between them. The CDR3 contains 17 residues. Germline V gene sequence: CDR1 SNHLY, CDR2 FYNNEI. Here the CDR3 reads CASSESEGSLYNSPLHF. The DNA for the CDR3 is TGTGCCAGCAGTGAATCGGAGGGATCTCTCTATAATTCACCCCTCCACTTT. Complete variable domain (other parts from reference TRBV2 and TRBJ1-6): EPEVTQTPSHQVTQMGQEVILRCVPISNHLYFYWYRQILGQKVEFLVSFYNNEISEKSEIFDDQFSVERPDGSNFTLKIRSTKLEDSAMYFCASSESEGSLYNSPLHFGNGTRLTVT.

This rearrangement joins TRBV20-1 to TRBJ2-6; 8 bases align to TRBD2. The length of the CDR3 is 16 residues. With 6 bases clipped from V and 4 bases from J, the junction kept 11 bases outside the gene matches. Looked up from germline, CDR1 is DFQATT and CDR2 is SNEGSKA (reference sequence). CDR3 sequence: CSAVGLAGTGANVLTF. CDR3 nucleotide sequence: TGCAGTGCAGTCGGACTAGCAGGAACGGGGGCCAACGTCCTGACTTTC.

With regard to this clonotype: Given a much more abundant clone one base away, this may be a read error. The CDR3 region has the DNA TGTGCCAGCAGTGGAGCGCTGGGACAGGGCTACGAGCAGTACTTC. Its translation is CASSGALGQGYEQYF. V gene TRBV7-2 combines with J gene TRBJ2-7, with TRBD1 matching 9 bases. The length of the CDR3 is 15 residues. With 6 bases clipped from V and 3 bases from J, the junction kept 9 bases outside the gene matches. CDR1 SGHTA and CDR2 FQGNSA come from the germline V gene.

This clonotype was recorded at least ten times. This CDR3 is CASSQGGYYEQYF. Written as DNA, the CDR3 is TGTGCCAGCAGCCAAGGAGGATACTACGAGCAGTACTTC. The chain links TRBV14 to TRBJ2-7; D is unclear. The CDR3 is 13 residues long. V lost 1 base and J lost 3, with 7 bases in between. Per germline, CDR1 SGHDN and CDR2 FVKESK.

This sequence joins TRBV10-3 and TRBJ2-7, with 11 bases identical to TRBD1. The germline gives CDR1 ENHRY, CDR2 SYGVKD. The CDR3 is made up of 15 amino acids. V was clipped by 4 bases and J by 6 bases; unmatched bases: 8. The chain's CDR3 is CAISGGTGGGSEQYF. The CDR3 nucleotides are TGTGCCATCAGTGGCGGGACAGGGGGAGGGTCCGAGCAGTACTTC.

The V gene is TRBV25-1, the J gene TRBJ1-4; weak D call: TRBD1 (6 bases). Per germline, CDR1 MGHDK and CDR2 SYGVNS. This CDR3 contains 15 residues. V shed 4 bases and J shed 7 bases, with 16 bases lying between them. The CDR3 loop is CASSGGLSRGEKLFF. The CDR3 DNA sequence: TGTGCCAGCAGTGGAGGCCTCAGCAGGGGTGAAAAACTGTTTTTT.

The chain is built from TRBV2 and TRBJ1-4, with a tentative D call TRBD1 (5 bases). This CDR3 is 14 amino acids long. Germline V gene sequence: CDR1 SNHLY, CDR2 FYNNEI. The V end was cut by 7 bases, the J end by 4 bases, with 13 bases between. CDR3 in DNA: TGTGCCAGCACTGGGACCCGAAGTAATGAAAAACTGTTTTTT. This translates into CASTGTRSNEKLFF.

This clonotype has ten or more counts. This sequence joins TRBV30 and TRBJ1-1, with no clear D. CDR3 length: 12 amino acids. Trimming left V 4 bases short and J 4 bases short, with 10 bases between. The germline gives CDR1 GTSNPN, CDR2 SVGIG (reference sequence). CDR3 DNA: TGTGCCTGGACCAACCTCGGCACTGAAGCTTTCTTT. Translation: CAWTNLGTEAFF.

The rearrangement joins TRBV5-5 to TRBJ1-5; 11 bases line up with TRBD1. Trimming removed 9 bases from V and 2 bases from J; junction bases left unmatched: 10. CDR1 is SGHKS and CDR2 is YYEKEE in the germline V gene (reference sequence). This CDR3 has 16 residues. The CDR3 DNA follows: TGTGCCATCCCCGGGACAGGGGGGATCGGCAATCAGCCCCAGCATTTT. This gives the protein CAIPGTGGIGNQPQHF.

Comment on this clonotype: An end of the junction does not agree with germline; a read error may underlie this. The CDR3 nucleotides are TGTGCCTGGGAGGGGCCAGTAACCTACGAGCAGTACTTC. Translated, it gives CAWEGPVTYEQYF. The J gene is TRBJ2-7, the V gene TRBV29-1; 7 positions agree with TRBD2. This CDR3 has 13 residues. Germline CDR1 and CDR2: SQVTM and ANQGSEA.

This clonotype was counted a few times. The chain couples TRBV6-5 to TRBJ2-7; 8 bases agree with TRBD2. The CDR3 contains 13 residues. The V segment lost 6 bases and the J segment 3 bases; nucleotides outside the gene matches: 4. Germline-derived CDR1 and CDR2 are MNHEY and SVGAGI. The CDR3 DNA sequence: TGTGCCAGCAGGAGACTAGCGAACTACGAGCAGTACTTC. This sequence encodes CASRRLANYEQYF.

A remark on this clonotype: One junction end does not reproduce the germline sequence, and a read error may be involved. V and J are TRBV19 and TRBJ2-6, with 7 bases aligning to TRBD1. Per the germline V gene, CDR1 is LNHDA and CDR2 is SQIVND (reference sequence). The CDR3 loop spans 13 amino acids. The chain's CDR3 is CASSITGANTEAF. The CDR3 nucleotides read TGTGCCAGTAGTATAACAGGGGCGAACACTGAAGCTTTC.

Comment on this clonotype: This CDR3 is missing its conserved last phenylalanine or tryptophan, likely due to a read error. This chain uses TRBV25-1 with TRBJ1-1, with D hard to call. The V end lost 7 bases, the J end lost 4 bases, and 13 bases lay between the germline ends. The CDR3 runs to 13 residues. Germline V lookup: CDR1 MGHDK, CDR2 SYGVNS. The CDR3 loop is CASTTVIGTEAFL. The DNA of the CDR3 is TGTGCCAGCACCACCGTGATTGGCACTGAAGCTTTCCTT.

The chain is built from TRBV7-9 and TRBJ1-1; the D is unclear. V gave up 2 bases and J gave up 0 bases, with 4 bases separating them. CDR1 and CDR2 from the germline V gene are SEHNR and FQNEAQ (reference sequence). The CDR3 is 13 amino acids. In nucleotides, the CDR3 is TGTGCCAGCAGCTTACACCTGAACACTGAAGCTTTCTTT. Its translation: CASSLHLNTEAFF.

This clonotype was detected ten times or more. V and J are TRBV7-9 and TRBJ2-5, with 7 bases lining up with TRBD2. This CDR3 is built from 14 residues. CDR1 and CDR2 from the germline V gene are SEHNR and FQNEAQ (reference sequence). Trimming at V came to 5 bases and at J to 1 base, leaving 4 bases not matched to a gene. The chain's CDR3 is CASSGGEGQETQYF. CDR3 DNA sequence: TGTGCCAGCAGCGGGGGGGAGGGCCAAGAGACCCAGTACTTC.

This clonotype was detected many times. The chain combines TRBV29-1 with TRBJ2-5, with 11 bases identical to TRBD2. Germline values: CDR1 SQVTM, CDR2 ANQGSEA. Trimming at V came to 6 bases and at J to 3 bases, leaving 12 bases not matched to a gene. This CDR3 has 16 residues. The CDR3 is CSVDWTSGPVKETQYF. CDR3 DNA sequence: TGCAGCGTGGATTGGACTAGCGGGCCGGTAAAAGAGACCCAGTACTTC.